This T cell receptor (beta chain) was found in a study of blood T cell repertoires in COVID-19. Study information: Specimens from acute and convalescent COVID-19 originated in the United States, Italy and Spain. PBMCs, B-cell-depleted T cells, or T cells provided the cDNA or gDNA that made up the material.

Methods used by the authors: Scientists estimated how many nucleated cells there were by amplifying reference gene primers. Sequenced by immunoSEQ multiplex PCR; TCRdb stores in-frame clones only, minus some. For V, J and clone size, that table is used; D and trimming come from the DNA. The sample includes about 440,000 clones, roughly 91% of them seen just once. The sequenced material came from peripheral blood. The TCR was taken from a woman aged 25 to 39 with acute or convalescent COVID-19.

The CDR3 spells CASGSSGNTQYF. The DNA for the CDR3 is TGTGCCAGCGGGTCTAGCGGGAATACGCAGTATTTT. The chain recombines TRBV7-3 with TRBJ2-3; 9 bases align to TRBD2. Per germline, CDR1 SGHTA and CDR2 FQGTGA. This CDR3 comprises 12 residues. Trimming cost V 8 bases and J 7 bases; bases outside gene matches: 4.